This T cell receptor beta chain was captured by sequencing in a study of CD8 T cells in Susac syndrome. With random hexamers, reverse transcription was performed on about 0.45 to 1 ug of RNA. The amplification used immunoSEQ multiplex PCR on TCR beta CDR3; it spanned 54 Vbeta and 13 Jbeta. A single record per CDR3 protein comes from TCRdb applying MiXCR to the immunoSEQ multiplex PCR reads. The table shows around 130,000 distinct CDR3 sequences, with roughly 80% occurring only once. Study outcomes and limitations: The study acknowledged a relatively small number of individuals in its TCR sequencing and HLA analysis.

Germline assignment: CDR1 LNHDA and CDR2 SQIVND (reference sequence). The V end was cut by 3 bases, the J end by 8 bases, with 11 bases between. This CDR3 comprises 13 residues. Note on this clonotype: Its specificity is not known.

TCR beta from blood CD8+ and CD4+ T cells was sequenced. TEMRA cells were FACS-enriched, unlike CD8+ and CD4+ T cells, which were negatively isolated. The receptor comes from a human donor with multiple sclerosis. What was sequenced was CD8+ T cells from PBMCs. The chain carries TRBV19 and TRBJ2-4; weak D call: TRBD1 (5 bases). The CDR3 sequence: CASSIPGSDIQYF. CDR3 DNA sequence: TGTGCCAGTAGTATCCCAGGGTCAGACATTCAGTACTTC. Drawing the rest from reference TRBV19 and TRBJ2-4, the complete variable domain is DGGITQSPKYLFRKEGQNVTLSCEQNLNHDAMYWYRQDPGQGLRLIYYSQIVNDFQKGDIAEGYSVSREKKESFPLTVTSAQKNPTAFYLCASSIPGSDIQYFGAGTRLSVL.